This passage covers 18 T cell receptor beta chains from one sample sequenced in a study of spatial heterogeneity in lung cancer. Indicated time point: sample taken at primary tumor resection. In TCRdb, the 5' RACE reads were re-called with MiXCR into one record per CDR3 protein. Among around 40,000 distinct CDR3 sequences listed, around 5.2% were seen once. The input for sequencing was PBMCs, taken at surgery. All receptors derive from a female donor with early-stage non-small cell lung cancer.

This clonotype has at least ten counts. The chain links TRBV6-4 to TRBJ2-1, with 11 bases identical to TRBD2. Trimming at V came to 6 bases and at J to 9 bases, leaving 10 bases not matched to a gene. The CDR3 loop spans 15 amino acids. Germline values: CDR1 MRHNA, CDR2 SNTAGT. CDR3 protein: CASSALAGGSGEQFF. CDR3 in DNA: TGTGCCAGCAGCGCCCTAGCGGGGGGATCGGGTGAGCAGTTCTTC.

This clonotype was observed many times. This sequence joins TRBV2 and TRBJ2-5; 9 bases fit TRBD2. The CDR3 contains 15 residues. From germline, CDR1 is SNHLY and CDR2 FYNNEI. Trimming took 1 base from V and 4 from J; bases not matched to a gene: 4. In DNA form, the CDR3 reads TGTGCCAGCAGTGAAGGCGGGGGGGCCGGAGAGACCCAGTACTTC. Amino acids: CASSEGGGAGETQYF. The full variable domain, with the rest looked up from reference TRBV2 and TRBJ2-5, is EPEVTQTPSHQVTQMGQEVILRCVPISNHLYFYWYRQILGQKVEFLVSFYNNEISEKSEIFDDQFSVERPDGSNFTLKIRSTKLEDSAMYFCASSEGGGAGETQYFGPGTRLLVL.

This clonotype was seen more than once but under ten times. This chain's CDR3 is CSATGHNTDTQYF. The CDR3 DNA is TGCAGTGCTACGGGACACAACACAGATACGCAGTATTTT. The chain combines TRBV20-1 with TRBJ2-3, with a possible D match to TRBD1 (6 bases). V lost 4 bases to trimming and J lost 2 bases, with 10 bases between them. Germline V gene sequence: CDR1 DFQATT, CDR2 SNEGSKA (reference sequence). The CDR3 is made up of 13 amino acids.

There are many counts of this clonotype. The chain combines TRBV5-1 with TRBJ2-7; TRBD2 agrees at 14 bases. Germline V CDR1 and CDR2: SGHRS, YFSETQ. The CDR3 runs 14 residues. J gave up 5 bases and V 7 bases, and 5 bases lay outside the gene matches. For the CDR3, the DNA is TGCGCCAGCGACTCGGGACTAGCGGGGGACGAGCAGTACTTC. Translating it yields CASDSGLAGDEQYF.

In this sample, this clonotype turned up many times. The V and J genes are TRBV5-1 and TRBJ2-7; 7 positions match TRBD1. Unmatched junction bases numbered 12, after V lost 1 base and J lost 5 bases. The CDR3 runs to 16 residues. The germline CDR1 and CDR2 sequences are SGHRS and YFSETQ. CDR3 in DNA: TGCGCCAGCAGCTTGAGCCCGGGCCAGGGGGTTCACGAGCAGTACTTC. Its protein is CASSLSPGQGVHEQYF.

Many counts were recorded for this clonotype. The chain recombines TRBV7-9 with TRBJ1-1; possibly TRBD1 for D (5 bases). Germline V gene sequence: CDR1 SEHNR, CDR2 FQNEAQ (reference sequence). V was shortened by 5 bases and J by 1 base, with 14 bases between the two germline ends. The CDR3 has 15 amino acids. The CDR3 DNA follows: TGTGCCAGCAGCCCGCGGGGCCCGGAGAACACTGAAGCTTTCTTT. Its protein product is CASSPRGPENTEAFF.

This clonotype was picked up many times. The gene calls are TRBV7-9 and TRBJ1-2, with D uncertain. Germline V gives CDR1 SEHNR, CDR2 FQNEAQ (reference sequence). The CDR3 is 12 residues long. V lost 5 bases and J lost 0, with 4 bases in between. CDR3 sequence reads: CASSPSNYGYTF. For the CDR3, the DNA is TGTGCCAGCAGCCCGTCTAACTATGGCTACACCTTC.

This clonotype was recorded many times. The V gene is TRBV24-1, the J gene TRBJ2-5; unclear D gene. Trimming shortened V by 0 bases and J by 1 base, and 11 bases separated the two germline ends. The CDR3 runs to 16 residues. From germline, CDR1 is KGHDR and CDR2 SFDVKD. The chain's CDR3 is CATSDLRGAPQETQYF. In DNA form, the CDR3 reads TGTGCCACCAGTGATTTGCGTGGTGCGCCCCAAGAGACCCAGTACTTC.

This clonotype has a count of ten or more. This rearrangement joins TRBV27 to TRBJ1-3; D uncertain. The CDR3 is 14 amino acids. Germline V gene lookup returns CDR1 MNHEY and CDR2 SMNVEV (reference sequence). With 0 bases removed from V and 2 bases from J, the gap between germline ends came to 5 bases. CDR3 in DNA: TGTGCCAGCAGTTTATCATACCCTGGAAACACCATATATTTT. Its translation is CASSLSYPGNTIYF.

This clonotype came up many times. The V and J genes are TRBV10-3 and TRBJ2-3, with TRBD2 matching 12 bases. The V gene end was trimmed by 4 bases and the J gene end by 8 bases; junction bases not matched to a gene: 4. The length of the CDR3 is 14 residues. Germline V gives CDR1 ENHRY, CDR2 SYGVKD. This CDR3 reads CAISASGGAATQYF. CDR3 in DNA: TGTGCCATCAGTGCTAGCGGGGGGGCGGCTACGCAGTATTTT.

This clonotype was seen repeatedly, ten times or more. The chain has TRBV6-5 and TRBJ2-5; D gene ambiguous. This CDR3 is 18 amino acids long. Germline V CDR1 and CDR2: MNHEY, SVGAGI. Trimming stripped 0 bases from V and 5 bases from J, with 22 bases between. CDR3 protein: CASSYSPAPFGVGETQYF. Written as DNA, the CDR3 is TGTGCCAGCAGTTACTCGCCCGCGCCCTTTGGGGTCGGCGAGACCCAGTACTTC.

This clonotype has ten or more counts. J is TRBJ2-7 and V is TRBV7-2; 9 nucleotides align to TRBD1. CDR3 length: 15 amino acids. J lost 7 bases, V lost 2 bases, and 9 bases had no gene match. CDR1 and CDR2 (germline): SGHTA, FQGNSA. The CDR3: CASSLYAGTGREQYF. CDR3 nucleotides: TGTGCCAGCAGCTTATACGCGGGGACAGGGAGGGAGCAGTACTTC.

The sample holds many counts of this clonotype. The rearrangement joins TRBV12-3 or TRBV12-4 to TRBJ2-1, with 9 bases fitting TRBD1. Trimming removed 5 bases from V and 8 bases from J; junction bases left unmatched: 10. The CDR3 contains 15 residues. The DNA for the CDR3 is TGTGCCAGCAGTCCTAACAGGGGGCAGTTCGATGAGCAGTTCTTC. Protein product: CASSPNRGQFDEQFF.

This clonotype was counted at least ten times. The CDR3 DNA is TGTGCCAGCAGGATTGACAGGGCAAAAGGGGCCAACGTCCTGACTTTC. Encoded protein: CASRIDRAKGANVLTF. The gene calls are TRBV2 and TRBJ2-6; TRBD1 matches 7 bases. The CDR3 runs to 16 residues. Germline CDR1 reads SNHLY; CDR2 reads FYNNEI. The V gene end was trimmed by 6 bases and the J gene end by 4 bases; junction bases not matched to a gene: 9.

The chain joins TRBV7-3 to TRBJ2-1; TRBD2 matches at 7 bases. The CDR3 spans 15 residues. Germline V lookup: CDR1 SGHTA, CDR2 FQGTGA. Trimming took 4 bases from V and 4 from J; bases not matched to a gene: 7. CDR3 sequence: CASSSRGDPYNEQFF. The CDR3 DNA reads as TGTGCCAGCAGCTCCCGGGGGGACCCATACAATGAGCAGTTCTTC.

This clonotype was detected ten times or more. The V gene is TRBV3-1, the J gene TRBJ1-1; 8 nucleotides agree with TRBD1. The CDR3 spans 12 residues. J lost 11 bases, V lost 4 bases, and 6 bases had no gene match. The germline V gene encodes CDR1 LGHDT and CDR2 YNNKEL (reference sequence). The CDR3 loop reads CASSPRQGQAFF. Here the CDR3 DNA reads TGTGCCAGCAGCCCAAGACAGGGGCAGGCTTTCTTT.

Only a few counts were recorded for this clonotype. The gene calls are TRBV3-1 and TRBJ1-2; D might be TRBD1 (5 bases). CDR3 length: 13 amino acids. Trimming stripped 1 base from V and 4 bases from J, with 7 bases between. Germline V gene sequence: CDR1 LGHDT, CDR2 YNNKEL (reference sequence). The CDR3 region has the DNA TGTGCCAGCAGCCAAGTTGACAGCTATGGCTACACCTTC. This sequence encodes CASSQVDSYGYTF.

There are many counts of this clonotype. The chain links TRBV6-4 to TRBJ2-3; D is uncertain. This CDR3 spans 13 amino acids. Trimming stripped 3 bases from V and 0 bases from J, with 4 bases between. CDR1 is MRHNA and CDR2 is SNTAGT in the germline V gene. Written as DNA, the CDR3 is TGTGCCAGCAGTGAATCTAGCACAGATACGCAGTATTTT. Its translation is CASSESSTDTQYF.